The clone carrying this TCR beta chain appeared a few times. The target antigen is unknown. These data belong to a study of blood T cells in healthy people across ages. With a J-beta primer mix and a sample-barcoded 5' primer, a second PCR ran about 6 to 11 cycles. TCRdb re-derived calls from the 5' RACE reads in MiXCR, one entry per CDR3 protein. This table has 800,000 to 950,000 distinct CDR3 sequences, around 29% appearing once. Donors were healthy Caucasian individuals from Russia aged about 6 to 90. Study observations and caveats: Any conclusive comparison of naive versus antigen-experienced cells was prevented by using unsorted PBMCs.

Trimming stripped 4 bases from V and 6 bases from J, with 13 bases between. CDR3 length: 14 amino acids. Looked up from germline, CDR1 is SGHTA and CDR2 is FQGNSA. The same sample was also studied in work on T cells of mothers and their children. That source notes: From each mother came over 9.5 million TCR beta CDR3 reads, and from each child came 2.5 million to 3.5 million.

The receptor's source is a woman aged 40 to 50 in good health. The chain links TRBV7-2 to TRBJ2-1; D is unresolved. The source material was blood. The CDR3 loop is CASSSARPGNEQFF. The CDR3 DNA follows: TGTGCCAGCAGCTCCGCTCGACCCGGCAATGAGCAGTTCTTC. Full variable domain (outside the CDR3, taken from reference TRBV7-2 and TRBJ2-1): GAGVSQSPSNKVTEKGKDVELRCDPISGHTALYWYRQSLGQGLEFLIYFQGNSAPDKSGLPSDRFSAERTGGSVSTLTIQRTQQEDSAVYLCASSSARPGNEQFFGPGTRLTVL.